The 19 T cell receptor beta chains listed next were all sequenced from one sample in a study of T cells in Graves' hyperthyroidism and ophthalmopathy (dated by TCRdb to between 2017 and 2020). Library prep was done by multiplex PCR. The listed sequencing device is Illumina HiSeq 2000. TCR beta CDR3 regions were amplified from RNA transcripts. The first round of RT-PCR for the TCR CDR3 was performed with the HTBI primer set and the Qiagen OneStep RT-PCR kit. TCRdb reprocessed the public reads (quality trimming at Q25 with fastp, clone calling with MiXCR) and kept in-frame beta chains. Rows with a matching CDR3 protein are joined into one entry that keeps the most common DNA and genes. The sample records some 350,000 distinct CDR3 sequences, 20% to 25% of which are singletons. The ten largest clones take up around 79% of the sample. Sequenced material: blood. The receptor source for this set is a man aged 45-60 years with Graves' hyperthyroidism.

This clonotype came up a few times. The gene calls are TRBV6-1 and TRBJ1-1, with TRBD1 identical over 7 bases. The CDR3 is made up of 16 amino acids. The germline gives CDR1 MNHNS, CDR2 SASEGT. Trimming removed 1 base from V and 4 bases from J; junction bases left unmatched: 9. The CDR3 reads CASSEGTGLVLTEAFF. The DNA of the CDR3 is TGTGCCAGCAGTGAAGGGACAGGCCTGGTGCTCACTGAAGCTTTCTTT.

This clonotype has a handful of counts. V is TRBV20-1 and J is TRBJ1-1; D might be TRBD1 (5 bases). CDR3 length: 13 amino acids. Germline V CDR1 and CDR2: DFQATT, SNEGSKA (reference sequence). V was trimmed by 0 bases and J by 8 bases, leaving 13 bases between them. DNA of the CDR3: TGCAGTGCTAGAGATTGGCAGGGCCTCGAAGCTTTCTTT. It yields the protein CSARDWQGLEAFF.

Only a few counts were recorded for this clonotype. V usage is TRBV3-1 and J usage is TRBJ2-5, with 12 nucleotides matching TRBD2. The CDR3 is 15 residues long. Germline CDR1 and CDR2: LGHDT and YNNKEL (reference sequence). The junction had 1 base not matched to a gene; V was cut back by 0 bases and J by 5 bases. The CDR3 DNA reads TGTGCCAGCAGCCAAGACGGGACTAGCGGGGAGACCCAGTACTTC. Translation: CASSQDGTSGETQYF.

This clonotype came up a few times. This chain uses TRBV6-5 with TRBJ1-1; TRBD1 is a possible D gene (6 bases). Deletions cut 4 bases from V and 1 base from J, with 10 bases between. In germline, CDR1 is MNHEY, CDR2 SVGAGI. The CDR3 spans 14 residues. CDR3 loop: CASSFSGANTEAFF. The CDR3 coding sequence is TGTGCCAGCAGTTTTTCAGGGGCGAACACTGAAGCTTTCTTT.

This clonotype was seen repeatedly, ten times or more. The CDR3 region is CASSLTGQVDQPQHF. CDR3 coding DNA: TGTGCCAGCAGCTTAACTGGGCAAGTGGATCAGCCCCAGCATTTT. The rearrangement links TRBV7-8 to TRBJ1-5; D unclear. Trimming took 2 bases from V and 5 from J, leaving 13 bases between them. CDR3 length: 15 amino acids. Germline V gives CDR1 SGHVS, CDR2 FQNEAQ.

This clonotype was seen many times. The V gene is TRBV2, the J gene TRBJ1-5; 12 positions agree with TRBD1. The CDR3 consists of 15 residues. Germline V lookup: CDR1 SNHLY, CDR2 FYNNEI. With 5 bases clipped from V and 9 bases from J, the junction kept 8 bases outside the gene matches. CDR3 in amino acids: CASSRDRGPSRPQHF. In nucleotides, the CDR3 is TGTGCCAGCAGTCGGGACAGGGGGCCCTCTAGGCCCCAGCATTTT.

This clonotype was recorded at least ten times. An end of the junction does not agree with germline; a read error may underlie this. The V call is TRBV6-1, the J call TRBJ2-4, with a weak D call TRBD2 (5 bases). This CDR3 region has 14 residues. In germline, CDR1 is MNHNS, CDR2 SASEGT. CDR3 region: CASREVGLADIQYF. The CDR3, as DNA: TGTGCCAGCAGAGAAGTCGGACTGGCGGACATTCAGTACTTC.

This clonotype was seen repeatedly, ten times or more. The chain employs TRBV12-3 or TRBV12-4 and TRBJ2-7; possible D gene TRBD1, 6 bases. CDR3 size: 14 residues. Between the trimmed V and J ends, which lost 5 bases and 4 bases, there was a span of 15 bases. The CDR3 loop is CASSPHPGEYEQYF. As DNA, the CDR3 is TGTGCCAGCAGTCCACACCCAGGGGAGTACGAGCAGTACTTC.

This chain joins TRBV12-3 or TRBV12-4 and TRBJ1-1, with D perhaps TRBD1 (5 bases). This CDR3 is 15 amino acids long. The V and J ends lost 7 bases and 0 bases respectively, with 15 bases between them. The CDR3 nucleotides are TGTGCCAGCAAGGTCGGGGGAGGGGTGAACACTGAAGCTTTCTTT. Its protein is CASKVGGGVNTEAFF.

The table lists this clonotype with a few counts. The chain combines TRBV20-1 with TRBJ2-3, with TRBD1 identical over 9 bases. The CDR3 is made up of 14 amino acids. CDR1 is DFQATT and CDR2 is SNEGSKA in the germline V gene (reference sequence). V lost 5 bases and J lost 4; bases outside the gene matches: 7. CDR3 nucleotide sequence: TGCAGTGCTCTCCGGGACAGGGCATCAGATACGCAGTATTTT. Its translation is CSALRDRASDTQYF.

In this sample, this clonotype turned up many times. The V call is TRBV2, the J call TRBJ2-4, with 8 bases that match TRBD2. V dropped 5 bases and J dropped 6; count of bases not matched to a gene: 6. Germline V gene sequence: CDR1 SNHLY, CDR2 FYNNEI. The CDR3 runs to 14 residues. The CDR3 coding sequence is TGTGCCAGCAGTCAGAGCGGGAGCGGAAACATTCAGTACTTC. It encodes CASSQSGSGNIQYF.

This clonotype was recorded many times. The CDR3 DNA is TGCGCCAGCAGCCAAGACTACCTTGGGGGATATACGATCTCCTACGAGCAGTACTTC. Its protein is CASSQDYLGGYTISYEQYF. The rearrangement links TRBV4-1 to TRBJ2-7, with D possibly called TRBD1 or TRBD2 (5 bases each). Germline CDR1 is MGHRA and CDR2 is YSYEKL. Deletions cut 0 bases from V and 0 bases from J, with 21 bases between. The CDR3 is made up of 19 amino acids.

This clonotype has a handful of counts. CDR3 amino acids: CSAHDRDSREQYF. The CDR3 DNA sequence: TGCAGCGCCCACGACAGGGACTCCCGCGAGCAGTACTTC. The chain recombines TRBV29-1 with TRBJ2-7, with D tentatively TRBD1 (7 bases). CDR1 is SQVTM and CDR2 is ANQGSEA in the germline V gene. The CDR3 is 13 residues long. V lost 7 bases, J lost 6 bases, and 19 bases lay in between.

This clonotype was picked up many times. The chain couples TRBV10-3 to TRBJ2-6; no definite D call. The V end was cut by 1 base, the J end by 0 bases, with 10 bases between. This CDR3 spans 17 amino acids. Germline V gene sequence: CDR1 ENHRY, CDR2 SYGVKD. In nucleotides, the CDR3 is TGTGCCATCAGTGAGTATGCAGGCGTCTCTGGGGCCAACGTCCTGACTTTC. Amino acid sequence: CAISEYAGVSGANVLTF.

The chain has TRBV27 and TRBJ2-3; D unclear. The CDR3 length is 14 residues. Trimming cost V 7 bases and J 0 bases, with 11 bases left between them. Looked up from germline, CDR1 is MNHEY and CDR2 is SMNVEV (reference sequence). CDR3 sequence: CASTPSSSTDTQYF. As DNA, the CDR3 is TGTGCCAGCACCCCGTCATCTAGCACAGATACGCAGTATTTT.

The sample holds a few counts of this clonotype. V is TRBV3-1 and J is TRBJ1-1; tentative D call: TRBD1 (6 bases). The CDR3 extends over 15 amino acids. Trimming pared 5 bases from V and 1 base from J, leaving 14 bases between. Germline lookup yields CDR1 LGHDT and CDR2 YNNKEL (reference sequence). CDR3 sequence reads: CASSSIRGRNTEAFF. CDR3 bases: TGTGCCAGCAGCTCTATTAGGGGGAGGAACACTGAAGCTTTCTTT. The variable domain in full, with the rest retrieved from reference TRBV3-1 and TRBJ1-1, is DTAVSQTPKYLVTQMGNDKSIKCEQNLGHDTMYWYKQDSKKFLKIMFSYNNKELIINETVPNRFSPKSPDKAHLNLHINSLELGDSAVYFCASSSIRGRNTEAFFGQGTRLTVV.

In this sample, this clonotype turned up a few times. V gene TRBV9 combines with J gene TRBJ2-1; 9 bases are a match to TRBD1. Trimming took 0 bases from V and 9 from J; bases not matched to a gene: 4. This CDR3 is 14 amino acids long. Germline CDR1 and CDR2: SGDLS and YYNGEE. The DNA for the CDR3 is TGTGCCAGCAGCGTAGAACAGGGGGCAGGTGAGCAGTTCTTC. It translates to CASSVEQGAGEQFF.

This clonotype has at least ten counts. V usage is TRBV11-2 and J usage is TRBJ2-5; 11 bases map to TRBD1. The V segment lost 5 bases and the J segment 5 bases; nucleotides outside the gene matches: 4. The CDR3 runs to 14 residues. Germline CDR1 SGHAT, CDR2 FQNNGV. CDR3 nucleotide sequence: TGTGCCAGCAGCCCCCGGGACAGGGGGGAGACCCAGTACTTC. Its translation is CASSPRDRGETQYF. Combining the CDR3 with reference TRBV11-2 and TRBJ2-5 gives the whole variable domain EAGVAQSPRYKIIEKRQSVAFWCNPISGHATLYWYQQILGQGPKLLIQFQNNGVVDDSQLPKDRFSAERLKGVDSTLKIQPAKLEDSAVYLCASSPRDRGETQYFGPGTRLLVL.

The chain links TRBV6-1 to TRBJ1-1; no firm D call. CDR1 MNHNS and CDR2 SASEGT come from the germline V gene. This CDR3 has 13 residues. V shed 2 bases and J shed 4 bases, with 8 bases lying between them. CDR3: CASSESVPTEAFF. As DNA, the CDR3 is TGTGCCAGCAGTGAATCGGTCCCCACTGAAGCTTTCTTT.